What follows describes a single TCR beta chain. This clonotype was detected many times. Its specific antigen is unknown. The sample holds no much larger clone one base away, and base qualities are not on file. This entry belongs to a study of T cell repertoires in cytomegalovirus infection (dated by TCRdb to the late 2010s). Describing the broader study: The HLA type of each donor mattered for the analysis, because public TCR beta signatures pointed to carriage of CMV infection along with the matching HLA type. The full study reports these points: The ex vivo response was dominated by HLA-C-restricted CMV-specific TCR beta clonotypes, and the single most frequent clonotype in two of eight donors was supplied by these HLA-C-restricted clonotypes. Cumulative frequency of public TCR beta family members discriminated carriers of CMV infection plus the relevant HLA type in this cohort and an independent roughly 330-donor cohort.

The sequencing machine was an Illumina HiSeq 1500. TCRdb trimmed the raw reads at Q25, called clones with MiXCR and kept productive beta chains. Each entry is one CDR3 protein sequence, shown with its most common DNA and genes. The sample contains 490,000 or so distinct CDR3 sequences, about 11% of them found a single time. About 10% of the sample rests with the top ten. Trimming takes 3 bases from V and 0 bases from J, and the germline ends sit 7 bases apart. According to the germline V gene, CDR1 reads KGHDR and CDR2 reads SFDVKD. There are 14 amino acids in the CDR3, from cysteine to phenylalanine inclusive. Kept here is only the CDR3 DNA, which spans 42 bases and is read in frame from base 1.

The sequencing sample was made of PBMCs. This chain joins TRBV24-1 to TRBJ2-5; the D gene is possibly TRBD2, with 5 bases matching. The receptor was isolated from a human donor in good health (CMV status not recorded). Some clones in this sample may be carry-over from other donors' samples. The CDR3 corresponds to CATSDPGYQETQYF. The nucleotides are TGTGCCACCAGTGATCCGGGATACCAAGAGACCCAGTACTTC.